A single sample is the source of the 31 T cell receptor beta chains below, sequenced in a study of post-analysis software for immune sequencing data. Their target antigens are unknown. Whole-study findings and limits: With TRBV5-6, TRBV5-1 and TRBV20-1 included, a handful of TRBV segments were more frequent in patients than in controls.

Tagging with unique molecular identifiers was a feature of the TCR beta cDNA libraries. TCRdb analysed the PCR reads with MiXCR anew, one entry per CDR3 protein. The sample holds 750,000 to 950,000 distinct CDR3 sequences; about half are singletons and the top ten take roughly 5%. Material for sequencing was blood. The receptors stem from a girl aged 10 to 17 with multiple sclerosis.

There are a few counts of this clonotype. Mismatch with germline at one junction end may stem from a read error. The chain links TRBV7-2 to TRBJ2-5; D ambiguous. The CDR3 runs to 15 residues. Per germline, CDR1 SGHTA and CDR2 FQGNSA. CDR3 residues: CASSLGLGGQETQYF. The CDR3 nucleotides are TGTGCCAGCAGTTTAGGTTTAGGTGGCCAAGAGACCCAGTACTTC.

The genes are TRBV29-1 and TRBJ2-4, with unresolved D. The DNA end lines up better with TRBJ2-7; the J call may be wrong. The CDR3 spans 11 residues. Germline CDR1 SQVTM, CDR2 ANQGSEA. CDR3 sequence reads: CSVQAGYEQYF. The DNA of the CDR3 is TGCAGCGTGCAAGCCGGGTACGAGCAGTACTTC.

This chain links TRBV7-2 with TRBJ2-7; weak D call: TRBD2 (6 bases). This CDR3 spans 15 amino acids. Trimming shortened V by 4 bases and J by 9 bases, and 22 bases separated the two germline ends. Germline loops: CDR1 SGHTA, CDR2 FQGNSA. The CDR3 here is CASSSPGLGRFGQYF. Here the CDR3 DNA reads TGTGCCAGCAGCTCCCCCGGGTTAGGGAGGTTCGGGCAGTACTTC.

The chain links TRBV15 to TRBJ2-3; a possible D gene is TRBD1 (6 bases). The CDR3 loop spans 15 amino acids. The germline V gene encodes CDR1 LNHNV and CDR2 YYDKDF (reference sequence). The V and J ends lost 1 base and 6 bases respectively, with 14 bases between them. The CDR3 reads CATSRAQGPGDTQYF. The CDR3 bases are TGTGCCACCAGCAGAGCGCAGGGGCCAGGGGATACGCAGTATTTT.

The CDR3 coding sequence is TGTGCCAGCAGTTACTCGCGGACTAGCAGCTCCTACGAGCAGTACTTC. It specifies CASSYSRTSSSYEQYF. This rearrangement joins TRBV6-5 to TRBJ2-7; 8 bases are a match to TRBD2. CDR1 MNHEY and CDR2 SVGAGI come from the germline V gene. J lost 0 bases, V lost 0 bases, and 4 bases had no gene match. The CDR3 totals 16 residues.

The V call is TRBV6-5, the J call TRBJ2-3; no firm D call. The germline V gene encodes CDR1 MNHEY and CDR2 SVGAGI. Trimming cost V 2 bases and J 7 bases, with 10 bases left between them. The CDR3 loop spans 13 amino acids. The CDR3 reads CASSYNPGNTQYF. CDR3 DNA sequence: TGTGCCAGCAGTTACAATCCCGGCAATACGCAGTATTTT.

The sample holds a few counts of this clonotype. This chain connects TRBV27 to TRBJ2-7; D may match TRBD1 or TRBD2 (5 bases each). The CDR3 length is 14 residues. From germline, CDR1 is MNHEY and CDR2 SMNVEV (reference sequence). V gave up 5 bases and J gave up 2 bases, with 13 bases separating them. Here the CDR3 reads CASSQWDGTYEQYF. CDR3 DNA: TGTGCCAGCAGTCAGTGGGACGGGACCTACGAGCAGTACTTC.

J is TRBJ2-1 and V is TRBV12-3 or TRBV12-4, with a weak D call TRBD2 (5 bases). CDR3 size: 14 residues. The V and J ends lost 7 bases and 0 bases respectively, with 10 bases between them. CDR3 sequence: CASTLGSSYNEQFF. The DNA of the CDR3 is TGTGCCAGCACCCTGGGGAGCTCCTACAATGAGCAGTTCTTC.

The chain employs TRBV28 and TRBJ2-7; possibly TRBD1 for D (5 bases). Trimming took 3 bases from V and 4 from J, leaving 19 bases between them. This CDR3 spans 16 amino acids. The germline gives CDR1 MDHEN, CDR2 SYDVKM. The CDR3 is CASSFPRTGAVYEQYF. The CDR3 nucleotides read TGTGCCAGCAGTTTCCCCCGAACAGGTGCCGTTTACGAGCAGTACTTC.

The genes are TRBV7-2 and TRBJ2-7; TRBD2 matches at 8 bases. The V segment lost 2 bases and the J segment 11 bases; nucleotides outside the gene matches: 17. Germline CDR1 SGHTA, CDR2 FQGNSA. CDR3 size: 16 residues. CDR3 bases: TGTGCCAGCAGCTTAACGGGAGGGAGCAGTAGGAGAAAGGAGTACTTC. Translating it yields CASSLTGGSSRRKEYF.

This chain joins TRBV29-1 and TRBJ2-4; D is undetermined. The V gene lost 2 bases and the J gene lost 6 bases, with 8 bases spanning the gap. CDR1 and CDR2 (germline): SQVTM, ANQGSEA. The CDR3 has 12 residues. CDR3 nucleotides: TGCAGCGTTGAATCAGGACCAAACATTCAGTACTTC. As protein: CSVESGPNIQYF.

The rearrangement joins TRBV15 to TRBJ2-5, with unresolved D. V lost 1 base and J 5 bases, leaving 8 bases between the germline ends. The length of the CDR3 is 13 residues. Germline loops: CDR1 LNHNV, CDR2 YYDKDF (reference sequence). Here the CDR3 DNA reads TGTGCCACCAGCAGAGCTATCGGCGAGACCCAGTACTTC. Translation gives CATSRAIGETQYF.

V is TRBV29-1 and J is TRBJ2-5, with D unresolved. Germline CDR1 SQVTM, CDR2 ANQGSEA. V was trimmed by 0 bases and J by 5 bases, leaving 10 bases between them. The CDR3 totals 13 residues. CDR3 sequence reads: CSVEDPLWETQYF. CDR3 DNA sequence: TGCAGCGTTGAAGATCCGCTATGGGAGACCCAGTACTTC.

DNA of the CDR3: TGCAGTGCCCAAGGGACAGGGTTTCACGAGCAGTACTTC. Protein: CSAQGTGFHEQYF. The rearrangement uses TRBV20-1 and TRBJ2-7; 9 positions agree with TRBD1. The CDR3 has 13 amino acids. Germline V gene lookup returns CDR1 DFQATT and CDR2 SNEGSKA (reference sequence). V lost 6 bases to trimming and J lost 5 bases; unmatched junction nucleotides: 8.

This clonotype was found a few times. The chain carries TRBV9 and TRBJ2-5; tentatively, D is TRBD1 or TRBD2 (5 bases each). CDR1 and CDR2 (germline): SGDLS, YYNGEE. The CDR3 spans 14 residues. V was clipped by 0 bases and J by 4 bases, with 10 bases between them. CDR3 nucleotide sequence: TGTGCCAGCAGCGTAGATGGGGCGGGAGAGACCCAGTACTTC. Amino acids: CASSVDGAGETQYF.

There are a few counts of this clonotype. This rearrangement joins TRBV20-1 to TRBJ2-7; possible D gene TRBD2, 5 bases. CDR1 is DFQATT, CDR2 SNEGSKA, per germline (reference sequence). The germline V and J ends were trimmed by 6 bases and 7 bases, with 13 bases remaining between them. The CDR3 covers 11 residues. The CDR3 DNA is TGCAGTGCCCGGACTGGGTGGGAGCAGTACTTC. Amino acids: CSARTGWEQYF.

V is TRBV5-6 and J is TRBJ2-7, with 12 nucleotides matching TRBD2. V shed 1 base and J 5 bases; nucleotides not matched to a gene: 7. Germline lookup yields CDR1 SGHDT and CDR2 YYEEEE. The CDR3 length is 16 residues. The CDR3 reads CASSLLRLAGGDEQYF. The CDR3, as DNA: TGTGCCAGCAGCTTGCTGCGTCTAGCGGGGGGGGACGAGCAGTACTTC.

CDR3 nucleotides: TGTGCCAGCAGCCCGAGAGCGGAGATCCCTCCCAATGAGCAGTTCTTC. Residues: CASSPRAEIPPNEQFF. The chain links TRBV9 to TRBJ2-1, with a possible D match to TRBD2 (5 bases). The CDR3 loop spans 16 amino acids. Trimming took off 4 bases at V and 6 bases at J, with 20 bases between the two ends. Germline V gives CDR1 SGDLS, CDR2 YYNGEE.

This chain uses TRBV27 with TRBJ1-1, with D possibly TRBD1 on 6 matching bases. Germline V gene sequence: CDR1 MNHEY, CDR2 SMNVEV (reference sequence). Trimming shortened V by 8 bases and J by 4 bases, and 20 bases separated the two germline ends. The CDR3 spans 15 residues. CDR3 nucleotides: TGTGCCAGCTCCCCCCGCGGGGGCTCGGGCACTGAAGCTTTCTTT. As protein: CASSPRGGSGTEAFF.

The rearrangement uses TRBV11-2 and TRBJ2-5; tentatively, D is TRBD1 or TRBD2 (5 bases each). The V gene's germline CDR1 is SGHAT and CDR2 FQNNGV. Deletions cut 3 bases from V and 1 base from J, with 6 bases between. The CDR3 totals 13 residues. The CDR3 protein is CASSFGAQETQYF. The CDR3 DNA sequence: TGTGCCAGCAGCTTCGGGGCCCAAGAGACCCAGTACTTC.

This sequence joins TRBV18 and TRBJ1-2; 11 positions match TRBD1. The CDR3 consists of 17 residues. Looked up from germline, CDR1 is KGHSH and CDR2 is LQKENI. Trimming removed 3 bases from V and 3 bases from J; junction bases left unmatched: 9. CDR3 sequence (DNA): TGTGCCAGCTCACCTACCAAAGCGGGACAGGGGGACTATGGCTACACCTTC. Its translation is CASSPTKAGQGDYGYTF.

V is TRBV7-8 and J is TRBJ1-4, with 7 bases aligning to TRBD1. Germline CDR1 reads SGHVS; CDR2 reads FQNEAQ. J lost 6 bases, V lost 4 bases, and 5 bases had no gene match. The CDR3 length is 14 residues. CDR3 in amino acids: CASSSGQADEKLFF. Here the CDR3 DNA reads TGTGCCAGCAGCTCTGGACAGGCGGATGAAAAACTGTTTTTT.

V usage is TRBV9 and J usage is TRBJ2-5; TRBD1 aligns across 8 bases. Matching the DNA end better, TRBJ2-7 makes the J call doubtful. Germline V CDR1 and CDR2: SGDLS, YYNGEE. The CDR3 is 15 amino acids. The CDR3 loop is CASSMQGAIGYEQYF. The CDR3, as DNA: TGTGCCAGCAGCATGCAGGGGGCAATAGGGTACGAGCAGTACTTC.

On this clonotype: The junction and the germline gene differ at one end; a read error may be behind it. The J gene is TRBJ2-1, the V gene TRBV5-1; D assignment may be TRBD1 or TRBD2 (5 bases each). Germline V gene lookup returns CDR1 SGHRS and CDR2 YFSETQ. The CDR3 spans 14 residues. This chain's CDR3 is CAGSYLGPNNEQFF. The CDR3 DNA sequence: TGCGCCGGCAGCTACTTGGGACCAAACAATGAGCAGTTCTTC.

V and J are TRBV20-1 and TRBJ1-2; no reliable D call. Germline CDR1 DFQATT, CDR2 SNEGSKA (reference sequence). The CDR3 totals 16 residues. Trimming stripped 2 bases from V and 7 bases from J, with 23 bases between. CDR3 in DNA: TGCAGTGCTAGACGAGGGCCTCCCTATAATTCGCCTGGCTACACCTTC. Translation: CSARRGPPYNSPGYTF.

The genes are TRBV7-3 and TRBJ2-7; possibly TRBD2 for D (6 bases). This CDR3 is 16 amino acids long. With 2 bases removed from V and 0 bases from J, the gap between germline ends came to 14 bases. The V gene's germline CDR1 is SGHTA and CDR2 FQGTGA. The CDR3 nucleotides read TGTGCCAGCAGCTTAGACGGCGGGGCGAGCTCCTACGAGCAGTACTTC. It yields the protein CASSLDGGASSYEQYF.

The chain employs TRBV3-1 and TRBJ2-7, with D perhaps matching TRBD1 (5 bases). Germline V lookup: CDR1 LGHDT, CDR2 YNNKEL (reference sequence). Trimming stripped 5 bases from V and 0 bases from J, with 14 bases between. The CDR3 runs 15 residues. CDR3 bases: TGTGCCAGCAGCAGCAGTGGGGCTCCCTCCTACGAGCAGTACTTC. This codes for CASSSSGAPSYEQYF.

The chain combines TRBV15 with TRBJ2-5, with no clear D. Germline V CDR1 and CDR2: LNHNV, YYDKDF (reference sequence). The CDR3 covers 15 residues. The germline V and J ends were trimmed by 3 bases and 5 bases, with 16 bases remaining between them. This chain's CDR3 is CATSSALWGKETQYF. The CDR3 bases are TGTGCCACCAGCAGTGCCCTGTGGGGAAAGGAGACCCAGTACTTC. Drawing the rest from reference TRBV15 and TRBJ2-5, the complete variable domain is DAMVIQNPRYQVTQFGKPVTLSCSQTLNHNVMYWYQQKSSQAPKLLFHYYDKDFNNEADTPDNFQSRRPNTSFCFLDIRSPGLGDTAMYLCATSSALWGKETQYFGPGTRLLVL.

There are a few counts of this clonotype. The chain has TRBV7-2 and TRBJ2-4; D tentatively reads TRBD1 or TRBD2 (6 bases each). CDR3 size: 16 residues. The ends were cut back, 5 bases at V and 5 bases at J, with 19 bases in the middle. Germline CDR1 and CDR2: SGHTA and FQGNSA. The DNA for the CDR3 is TGTGCCAGCAGCAGGGGGTCCGCCCCGGGGGAAAACATTCAGTACTTC. It specifies CASSRGSAPGENIQYF.

This rearrangement joins TRBV29-1 to TRBJ2-5; D is unresolved. This CDR3 has 12 residues. The V end lost 4 bases, the J end lost 5 bases, and 11 bases lay between the germline ends. Germline V gene data show CDR1 as SQVTM and CDR2 as ANQGSEA. The CDR3 region has the DNA TGCAGCGTTGTTCTAGTGGGGGAGACCCAGTACTTC. Translation gives CSVVLVGETQYF. Supplemented by reference TRBV29-1 and TRBJ2-5, the full variable domain reads SAVISQKPSRDICQRGTSLTIQCQVDSQVTMMFWYRQQPGQSLTLIATANQGSEATYESGFVIDKFPISRPNLTFSTLTVSNMSPEDSSIYLCSVVLVGETQYFGPGTRLLVL.

The chain couples TRBV3-1 to TRBJ2-4; tentatively, D is TRBD1 or TRBD2 (5 bases each). The end of the DNA aligns better with TRBJ2-5, so the J call may be wrong. CDR1 and CDR2 (germline): LGHDT, YNNKEL (reference sequence). The CDR3 totals 14 residues. The CDR3 loop reads CASRAAPEGETQYF. The DNA of the CDR3 is TGTGCCAGCAGGGCAGCTCCAGAGGGGGAGACCCAGTACTTC.